This T cell receptor beta chain was captured in a study of blood T cell repertoires in COVID-19. Points on this clone: The germline gene is not matched at one end of the junction; a read error may be the cause.

This table comes from immunoSEQ multiplex PCR, and its TCRdb copy is limited to in-frame clones, with some not included. The repertoire holds roughly 110,000 clones, with 81% as singletons. The CDR3 is 15 amino acids. CDR1 and CDR2 (germline): SGHRS, YFSETQ. Sequencing was performed on peripheral blood. The receptor comes from a man aged 50 to 60 with acute or convalescent COVID-19. This sequence joins TRBV5-1 and TRBJ2-2; D perhaps matches TRBD2 (5 bases). The CDR3 region has the DNA TGCGCCAGCAGTGACGGAGGTAGGAACGCCGGGGAGCTGTTTTTT. Its protein is CASSDGGRNAGELFF.